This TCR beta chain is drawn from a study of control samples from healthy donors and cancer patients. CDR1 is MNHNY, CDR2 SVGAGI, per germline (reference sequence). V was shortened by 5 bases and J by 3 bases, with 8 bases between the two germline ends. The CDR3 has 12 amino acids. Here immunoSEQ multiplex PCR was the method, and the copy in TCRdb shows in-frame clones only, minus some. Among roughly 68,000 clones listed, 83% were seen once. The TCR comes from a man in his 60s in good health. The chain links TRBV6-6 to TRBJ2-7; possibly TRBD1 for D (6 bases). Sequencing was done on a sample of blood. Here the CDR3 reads CASSRTDYEQYF. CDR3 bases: TGTGCCAGCAGTAGGACAGACTACGAGCAGTACTTC.